The TCR beta chain described here comes from a study of blood T cell repertoires in COVID-19. Whole-study context: The United States, Italy and Spain provided the acute and convalescent COVID-19 samples.

CDR3 length equals 14 residues. Germline CDR1 reads LGHDT; CDR2 reads YNNKEL (reference sequence). V gave up 5 bases and J gave up 5 bases, with 12 bases separating them. Per the original data handling: Quantification of nucleated cells was approximated via reference gene primer amplification. Using immunoSEQ multiplex PCR, the repertoire was profiled, and TCRdb retains in-frame clones only, with some absent. V, J and clone size are those of that table, while D and trimming were read from the DNA. The sample has under 150,000 clones; 75% to 90% are singletons. Sequencing was performed on peripheral blood. This rearrangement joins TRBV3-1 (or the pseudogene TRBV3-2) to TRBJ2-2, with D possibly TRBD1 on 5 matching bases. This receptor was identified in a woman between 55 and 75 years old with active COVID-19. The DNA for the CDR3 is TGTGCCAGCAGCAATACTTACAGGACCGGGGAGCTGTTTTTT. It codes for CASSNTYRTGELFF.